The T cell receptor beta chain described here comes from a study of blood T cell repertoires in COVID-19. Study-level background: COVID-19 samples collected from the United States, Italy and Spain covered acute and convalescent phases. PBMCs, B-cell-depleted T cells, or T cells were the source of the cDNA or gDNA that made up the material.

In the study's own analysis: How many nucleated cells were present was estimated from reference gene primer amplification. The method was immunoSEQ multiplex PCR; TCRdb's version includes in-frame clones alone and lacks a portion of them. V and J calls and clone size are copied from that table; D and trimming were computed from the DNA. The table lists about 280,000 clones, under 90% of them singletons. The length of the CDR3 is 12 residues. With 4 bases removed from V and 1 base from J, the gap between germline ends came to 7 bases. CDR1 and CDR2 from the germline V gene are SQVTM and ANQGSEA. This sequence joins TRBV29-1 and TRBJ2-5, with D unclear. The sequence derives from a woman in her 50s who had recovered from COVID-19. The specimen sequenced was peripheral blood. DNA for the CDR3: TGCAGCGTTGTGGTCAGCCAAGAGACCCAGTACTTC. Its translation: CSVVVSQETQYF.